A single TCR beta chain is shown here with its context. Antigen specificity is unknown. The V end lost 10 bases, the J end lost 0 bases, and 10 bases lay between the germline ends. This CDR3 comprises 13 residues. Germline V gives CDR1 SGHTA, CDR2 FQGNSA. Produced via immunoSEQ multiplex PCR; TCRdb's table is partial and in-frame only. The sample has more than 50,000 clones, about four fifths seen once. This entry is derived from a study of T cells in localized non-small cell lung cancer. Notes on the study in general: Heterogeneity stays possible, as sequencing covered only one tumor region. Longer overall survival was associated with a higher density of T cells in the blood. Tumor showed lower T cell clonality than uninvolved adjacent lung, where it was highest. Appearing in adjacent lung were a median about 50 of the top 100 tumor clones.

The sequences come from peripheral blood, collected before any cancer treatment. This clonotype originated in a female donor aged 60 or older with stage II squamous cell lung carcinoma. This chain joins TRBV7-2 and TRBJ1-3, with a possible D match to TRBD1 (6 bases). This CDR3 reads CATDRISGNTIYF. CDR3 in DNA: TGTGCCACCGACAGGATCTCTGGAAACACCATATATTTT.